The 7 T cell receptor beta chains reported below all come from one sample, sequenced in a study of blood T cell repertoires in COVID-19. Method: immunoSEQ multiplex PCR; TCRdb's copy keeps in-frame clones and lacks some. The repertoire holds 25,000 to 30,000 clones, with approximately 67% as singletons. The sequencing sample was made of peripheral blood. The receptors here all came from a human donor in a cohort sampled during active COVID-19.

The CDR3 here is CASSGTGFQNIQYF. As DNA, the CDR3 is TGCGCCAGCAGCGGTACAGGGTTCCAAAACATTCAGTACTTC. The chain joins TRBV5-1 to TRBJ2-4; D perhaps matches TRBD1 (6 bases). Trimming removed 4 bases at V and 5 bases at J, with 13 bases between. The CDR3 sequence is 14 residues long. Germline CDR1 SGHRS, CDR2 YFSETQ.

By share, this clone counts as medium-sized. The V call is TRBV5-4, the J call TRBJ2-2, with D possibly being TRBD1 (6 bases). Germline V gene sequence: CDR1 SGHNT, CDR2 YYREEE (reference sequence). This CDR3 has 15 residues. Deletions cut 2 bases from V and 1 base from J, with 9 bases between. Here the CDR3 reads CASSLDRLNTGELFF. The DNA of the CDR3 is TGTGCCAGCAGCTTAGACAGGCTGAACACCGGGGAGCTGTTTTTT.

This clone came up a few times. V and J are TRBV7-2 and TRBJ2-7; possible D gene TRBD2, 6 bases. Germline V gene lookup returns CDR1 SGHTA and CDR2 FQGNSA. There are 15 residues in the CDR3. Trimming pared 2 bases from V and 4 bases from J, leaving 15 bases between. The CDR3 nucleotides read TGTGCCAGCAGCTTACACTCAGTCGGGGGATACGAGCAGTACTTC. Protein: CASSLHSVGGYEQYF.

The V gene is TRBV7-9, the J gene TRBJ2-7, with 8 bases fitting TRBD2. Germline CDR1 and CDR2: SEHNR and FQNEAQ (reference sequence). Unmatched junction bases numbered 10, after V lost 2 bases and J lost 4 bases. This CDR3 spans 16 amino acids. This chain's CDR3 is CASSLIKPSGSYEQYF. DNA of the CDR3: TGTGCCAGCAGCTTAATCAAGCCCAGCGGGAGTTACGAGCAGTACTTC.

This clone was detected a few times. This chain joins TRBV19 and TRBJ2-1, with D uncertain. The germline V gene has CDR1 LNHDA and CDR2 SQIVND (reference sequence). This CDR3 is 15 amino acids long. V lost 0 bases and J 4 bases, leaving 10 bases between the germline ends. The CDR3 DNA follows: TGTGCCAGTAGTATAGATCTCTACGGGTACAATGAGCAGTTCTTC. This translates into CASSIDLYGYNEQFF.

The chain joins TRBV11-3 to TRBJ2-1; 10 bases line up with TRBD2. The V gene end was trimmed by 1 base and the J gene end by 4 bases; junction bases not matched to a gene: 1. The CDR3 extends over 15 amino acids. CDR1 is SGHNT, CDR2 YENEEA, per germline. CDR3 loop: CASSLVAGGYNEQFF. CDR3 in DNA: TGTGCCAGCAGCTTAGTAGCGGGAGGATACAATGAGCAGTTCTTC.

V is TRBV24-1 and J is TRBJ2-2; weak D call: TRBD2 (5 bases). The CDR3 is 17 amino acids. CDR1 KGHDR and CDR2 SFDVKD come from the germline V gene. With 3 bases removed from V and 4 bases from J, the gap between germline ends came to 17 bases. DNA of the CDR3: TGTGCCACCAGTGATCTCAGACCCAGCCGGGGCACCGGGGAGCTGTTTTTT. Translation: CATSDLRPSRGTGELFF.